A selection of T cell receptor beta chains follows, all from one sample in a study of control samples from healthy donors and cancer patients. Libraries were prepared by immunoSEQ multiplex PCR; TCRdb keeps only in-frame clonotypes and omits some of them. The sample yields about 150,000 clones, over 90% seen once. Specimen: blood. These receptors were obtained from a man in his fifties or sixties in good health. CDR3s include the opening cysteine and the closing phenylalanine or tryptophan.

V gene: TRBV28
J gene: TRBJ1-5
CDR3 protein: CASSQRQGALYQPQHF

V gene: TRBV5-4
J gene: TRBJ2-2
CDR3 protein: CASSSGQGATGELFF

V gene: TRBV30
J gene: TRBJ2-1
CDR3 protein: CAWSATGQGAREQFF

V gene: TRBV18
J gene: TRBJ2-5
CDR3 protein: CAGSPPRGETQYF

V gene: TRBV6-5
J gene: TRBJ2-7
CDR3 protein: CASRRGQGVTYEQYF

V gene: TRBV18
J gene: TRBJ1-6
CDR3 protein: CASSNREGIMNSPLHF

V gene: TRBV4-1
J gene: TRBJ2-1
CDR3 protein: CASSQGYQGLAAYNEQFF

V gene: TRBV3-1/TRBV3-2
J gene: TRBJ1-6
CDR3 protein: CASSLRGSNSPLHF

V gene: TRBV27
J gene: TRBJ1-5
CDR3 protein: CASRGESGGRWNQPQHF

V gene: TRBV6-5
J gene: TRBJ2-7
CDR3 protein: CASTTRGEQYF

V gene: TRBV4-1
J gene: TRBJ2-7
CDR3 protein: CASSQASYPYEQYF